Sequencing of this T cell receptor beta chain was carried out in a study of blood T cell repertoires in COVID-19. The wider study: The study drew acute and convalescent COVID-19 samples from the United States, Italy and Spain. T cells, B-cell-depleted T cells, or PBMCs supplied cDNA or gDNA.

Participant age was about 18 to 89 years, and participants resided in about 25 US areas. All exposed participants met a person with COVID-19 within 2 weeks before entering the study. The CDR3 runs 13 residues. The junction had 2 bases not matched to a gene; V was cut back by 9 bases and J by 4 bases. Germline V lookup: CDR1 KGHDR, CDR2 SFDVKD. TCRdb's table, derived via immunoSEQ multiplex PCR, lists solely in-frame clones and lacks some. The sample yields fewer than 350,000 clones, around 93% seen once. The chain is built from TRBV24-1 and TRBJ2-2, with 9 positions matching TRBD2. This TCR was recovered from a man aged 35 to 55 who had been exposed to COVID-19. Sequences were obtained from PBMCs or T cells enriched from blood (not recorded which). The CDR3 protein is CATALAGTGELFF. In nucleotides, the CDR3 is TGTGCCACCGCACTAGCGGGCACCGGGGAGCTGTTTTTT.